The source of this T cell receptor beta chain is a study of blood T cell repertoires in COVID-19. The overall study: Both acute and convalescent COVID-19 samples were obtained from the United States, Italy and Spain.

The germline V and J ends were trimmed by 2 bases and 4 bases, with 14 bases remaining between them. This CDR3 is 15 amino acids long. Germline assignment: CDR1 MNHNS and CDR2 SASEGT. Using immunoSEQ multiplex PCR, the repertoire was profiled, and TCRdb retains in-frame clones only, with some absent. This table holds about 110,000 clones, approximately 85% found once. The sample consisted of peripheral blood. This receptor was taken from a woman aged 55-70 years with acute or convalescent COVID-19. The chain couples TRBV6-1 to TRBJ1-1, with a possible D match to TRBD1 (5 bases). CDR3 amino acids: CASSENKGIGTEAFF. Written as DNA, the CDR3 is TGTGCCAGCAGTGAAAATAAGGGGATAGGCACTGAAGCTTTCTTT.